This T cell receptor (beta chain) was sequenced for a study of identical twins. Study findings and constraints: There is a chance that invariant MAIT and iNKT cells partially muddied zero-insertion analyses. Insertions were fewer in abundant cord blood beta clonotypes, whereas memory repertoires showed none of this pattern. Models came in too low on out-of-frame TCR alpha sharing in monozygotic twins.

The table lists this clonotype with many counts. Its target is unknown. TCRdb re-derived calls from the 5' RACE reads in MiXCR, one entry per CDR3 protein. The repertoire has about 150,000 distinct CDR3 sequences, 3% to 4% of them found once; the top ten carry around 8%. The germline gives CDR1 SQVTM, CDR2 ANQGSEA. The CDR3 has 14 residues. The V gene lost 8 bases and the J gene lost 7 bases, with 23 bases spanning the gap. The origin of this receptor is a man between 18 and 35 years old in good health. This chain uses TRBV29-1 with TRBJ1-2; a weak D match, TRBD1 (6 bases). The material sequenced was memory T cells sorted from blood. The CDR3 region has the DNA TGCAGCTCTAGGGGGGGTATCACCGCCGGTGGCTACACCTTC. Residues: CSSRGGITAGGYTF.